The T cell receptor beta chain described here comes from a study of graft-versus-host responses after intestinal transplantation (dated by TCRdb to the early 2020s). For context, the study as a whole: The transplants that recipients received were multivisceral, liver-intestinal, or isolated intestinal. The cohort enrolled approximately 24 intestinal transplant recipients including one retransplant, and a few patients lacking pretransplant specimens were excluded. Alloreactive clones were identified by sequencing pre-transplant mixed lymphocyte reaction products and comparing these products with unstimulated pre-transplant donor and recipient T cells. Bulk TCR-beta CDR3 sequencing was used to track graft-versus-host and host-versus-graft alloreactive T cell clones in the graft, circulation and bone marrow after intestinal transplantation. Every recipient was given anti-thymocyte globulin induction, then maintenance tacrolimus and steroids for 3 to 4 years. A peak of at least 4% donor T cells among recipient peripheral blood mononuclear cells was the definition used for donor T cell macrochimerism. Rather than going through the commercial service, samples from a few later patients were sequenced in-house on an Illumina MiSeq and processed with MiXCR. Results and caveats for the whole study, not just this receptor: Patients with donor T cell macrochimerism had high GvH to HvG T cell clonal ratios in their allografts. The relatively low number and heterogeneity of intestinal transplant patients limited the conclusions. Early after transplant, peak levels of circulating GvH clones were associated with declines in HvG clones. GvH clones were detected in recipient bone marrow, and some appeared earlier in ileal mucosa or blood, consistent with an intestinal mucosal origin.

Worth noting for this clone: The antigen it recognizes is unknown. No clone much larger than this one lies a single base away; base qualities are absent.

The library came from the immunoSEQ multiplex PCR assay. For most patients, genomic DNA was isolated with the Qiagen DNeasy Blood and Tissue Kit and sent frozen to Adaptive Biotechnologies for TCR sequencing. Adaptive Biotechnologies carried out high-throughput TCR-beta CDR3 sequencing of genomic DNA for most patients. Processing in the source paper ran as follows. Adaptive's ImmunoSEQ software was the source of the TCR sequencing data for 18 patients, while a few other patients were processed with MiXCR and VDJtools. To correct CD4 versus CD8 sorting errors, any sequence found in both subsets at a frequency ratio below 5:1 was removed. Because the origin of CDR3 nucleotide sequences shared between donor and recipient could not be assigned, those sequences were removed. To be classed as alloreactive, a clone needed at least 2-fold expansion over unstimulated cells and a minimum CFSE-low frequency of 0.002% (template counts) or 0.001% (read counts). Mappable clones were those detected in sequenced pre-transplant spleen, lymph node, or MLR CFSE-low populations of the donor or recipient. The cumulative frequency of alloreactive clones was calculated as a percentage of all sequences, weighted by copy number. Imported from immuneACCESS, the table was reduced by TCRdb to in-frame sequences with V and J called. These copies leave out some clones; in studies compared against another copy, an unresolved V gene accounts for under half, and the cause of the remainder is not known. V and J calls and clone size follow that table, whereas D and trimming were derived from the DNA. The sample yields about 41,000 clones; approximately 95% were counted once. The ten largest account for less than 0.65% of the sample.

Per the publication, the time point label means: cells obtained before transplantation from donor or recipient. CD3+CD4+ and CD3+CD8+ populations were FACS-sorted from unstimulated pre-transplant donor and recipient cells taken from spleen or lymph nodes. V and J are truncated by 6 bases and 7 bases respectively, leaving an intervening sequence of 22 bases. CDR3 length: 15 amino acids, cysteine to phenylalanine. This entry keeps only the CDR3 DNA: 45 bases, framed from base 1. The germline V gene provides CDR1 MNHEY and CDR2 SVGAGI. The chain couples TRBV6-5 to TRBJ2-7; the D gene is perhaps TRBD1 or TRBD2, as each covers 5 bases. The specimen was unstimulated CD8+ T cells sorted from spleen or lymph node cells, collected before transplant. The receptor was derived from a human donor who was the organ donor for an intestinal transplant. DNA sequence: TGTGCCAGCAGCAGCATGGGACCCTCTTACTCGGAGCAGTACTTC. This is translated as CASSSMGPSYSEQYF.